This TCR beta chain was observed in a study of T cell responses to AZD1222 COVID-19 vaccine. Study-level results: No day 14 peak samples; only post-peak repertoires were characterized. Clonal diversity may have been underestimated in mostly white British donors.

The data were produced by immunoSEQ multiplex PCR, yet TCRdb's version contains in-frame clones alone and is incomplete. The sample shows roughly 150,000 clones, 88% of them seen only once. On this clone itself: Antigen specificity is unknown.

The V end was cut by 1 base, the J end by 3 bases, with 12 bases between. The germline CDR1 and CDR2 sequences are SGHTA and FQGNSA. This CDR3 has 15 amino acids. Sample: peripheral blood, taken on day 0 of MenACWY control vaccination. This TCR came from an adult in good health. V is TRBV7-2 and J is TRBJ1-2; TRBD1 is a possible D gene (5 bases). The CDR3 here is CASSLERQGYYGYTF. The CDR3 nucleotides are TGTGCCAGCAGCTTAGAGAGGCAGGGCTACTATGGCTACACCTTC.